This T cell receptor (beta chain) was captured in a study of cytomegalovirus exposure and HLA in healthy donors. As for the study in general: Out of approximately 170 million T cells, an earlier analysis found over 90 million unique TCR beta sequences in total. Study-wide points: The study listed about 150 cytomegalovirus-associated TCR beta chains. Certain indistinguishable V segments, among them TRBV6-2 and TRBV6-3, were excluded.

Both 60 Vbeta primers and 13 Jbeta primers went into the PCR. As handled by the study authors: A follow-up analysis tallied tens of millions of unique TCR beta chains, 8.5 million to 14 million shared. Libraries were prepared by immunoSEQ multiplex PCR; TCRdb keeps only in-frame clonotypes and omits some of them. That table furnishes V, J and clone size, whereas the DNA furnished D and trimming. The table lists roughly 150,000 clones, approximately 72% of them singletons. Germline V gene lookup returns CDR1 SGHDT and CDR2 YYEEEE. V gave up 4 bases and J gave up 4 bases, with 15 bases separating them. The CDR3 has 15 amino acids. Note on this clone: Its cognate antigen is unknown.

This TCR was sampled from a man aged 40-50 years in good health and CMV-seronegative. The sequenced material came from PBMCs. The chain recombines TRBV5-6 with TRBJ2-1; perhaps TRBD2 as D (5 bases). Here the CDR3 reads CASSPSLGSYNEQFF. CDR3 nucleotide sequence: TGTGCCAGCAGCCCTAGCCTGGGGTCGTACAATGAGCAGTTCTTC.